This TCR beta chain was sequenced for a study of T cells after yellow fever vaccination. In this sample, this clonotype turned up a few times. The junction and the germline gene differ at one end; a read error may be behind it. Germline V gene lookup returns CDR1 MGHRA and CDR2 YSYEKL. This CDR3 region has 14 residues. From the 5' RACE reads, TCRdb called clonotypes with MiXCR, one entry per CDR3 protein. The profile shows some 300,000 distinct CDR3 sequences, 8.7% of them singletons. Sequenced material: CD4+ T cells sorted from PBMCs, taken 5 days after the yellow fever booster vaccination. This TCR was recovered from a man in his late teens or twenties who received the YFV17D yellow fever vaccine. The V gene is TRBV4-1, the J gene TRBJ2-7; tentatively, D is TRBD1 (5 bases). CDR3 nucleotide sequence: TGCGCCAGCACCCAAGCCCCCAGGGACTACGAGCAGTACTTC. Translated: CASTQAPRDYEQYF.